The rows below give T cell receptor beta chains drawn from one sample of a study of human T cells and chemical hapten exposure. TCRdb fed the RACE reads into MiXCR, producing one record per CDR3 protein. The sample lists a few hundred thousand distinct CDR3 sequences, 4.8% seen once, with about 2.1% in the top ten. The source was whole blood, collected in connection with sensitization to the hapten diphenylcyclopropenone (DPC). The receptors derive from a woman aged 45-60 years with alopecia areata. Some clones in this sample may be carry-over from other donors' samples. Both conserved end residues are part of each CDR3. Fields, in order: J gene, clone size, V gene, D gene, CDR3 DNA, CDR3 protein. D genes are given only for firm matches. Some rows have no size entry. The others give once, few or many, or a class for an expanded clone.

J: TRBJ2-7
size: many
V: TRBV12-3/TRBV12-4
D: TRBD1
DNA: TGTGCCAGCAGTTTAAGGACAGGAGCAAACTACGAGCAGTACTTC
CDR3: CASSLRTGANYEQYF

J: TRBJ2-7
size: many
V: TRBV27
D: NA
DNA: TGTGCCAGCAAGGCCGGGACGGAATACTACGAGCAGTACTTC
CDR3: CASKAGTEYYEQYF

J: TRBJ2-5
size: few
V: TRBV5-1
D: NA
DNA: TGCGCCAGCAGCTTGAATGTCGGGGAAGAGACCCAGTACTTC
CDR3: CASSLNVGEETQYF

J: TRBJ1-2
size: many
V: TRBV9
D: NA
DNA: TGTGCCAGCAGCGTAGAGGGCAGAGCTAACTATGGCTACACCTTC
CDR3: CASSVEGRANYGYTF

J: TRBJ1-1
size: few
V: TRBV5-6
D: NA
DNA: TGTGCCAGCAGCGCCGAGGTCACTGAAGCTTTCTTT
CDR3: CASSAEVTEAFF

J: TRBJ1-2
size: NA
V: TRBV6-5
D: NA
DNA: TGTGCCAGCAGATCCGGACTCGCCTATGGCTACACCTTC
CDR3: CASRSGLAYGYTF

J: TRBJ2-3
size: many
V: TRBV4-2
D: TRBD1
DNA: TGTGCCAGCAGCCGAGACAGGGAAAGCACAGATACGCAGTATTTT
CDR3: CASSRDRESTDTQYF

J: TRBJ2-3
size: many
V: TRBV24-1
D: TRBD2
DNA: TGTGCCACCAGTGATACTAGCGGGAGGGCAGATACGCAGTATTTT
CDR3: CATSDTSGRADTQYF

J: TRBJ1-5
size: NA
V: TRBV6-6
D: NA
DNA: TGTGCCAGCAGTTACTCGCAACCTTCGGGGGGTAGCAATCAGCCCCAGCATTTT
CDR3: CASSYSQPSGGSNQPQHF

J: TRBJ1-1
size: many
V: TRBV7-6
D: TRBD1
DNA: TGTGCCAGCAGCTTAGCGCCCAGGGGGACTGAAGCTTTCTTT
CDR3: CASSLAPRGTEAFF

J: TRBJ1-1
size: few
V: TRBV9
D: NA
DNA: TGTGCCAGCAGCCCAGATAGAGCTTCTCGGAACACTGAAGCTTTCTTT
CDR3: CASSPDRASRNTEAFF

J: TRBJ2-7
size: few
V: TRBV5-1
D: NA
DNA: TGCGCCAGCAGCCTATCGACGGAAGAGCAGTACTTC
CDR3: CASSLSTEEQYF

J: TRBJ1-1
size: NA
V: TRBV4-1
D: TRBD1
DNA: TGCGCCAGCAGCCGTCAGACAGGGATCGGATCTGAAGCTTTCTTT
CDR3: CASSRQTGIGSEAFF

J: TRBJ2-6
size: few
V: TRBV6-4
D: TRBD1
DNA: TGTGCCAGCAGTTCCGGGACAGGGGGCGACGGGGCCAACGTCCTGACTTTC
CDR3: CASSSGTGGDGANVLTF

J: TRBJ1-1
size: many
V: TRBV14
D: NA
DNA: TGTGCCAGCAGCTACGCGTCTCGGGGGGCTGAAGCTTTCTTT
CDR3: CASSYASRGAEAFF

J: TRBJ1-1
size: many
V: TRBV10-1
D: NA
DNA: TGCGCCAGCAGTGTTCGGGGGAACACTGAAGCTTTCTTT
CDR3: CASSVRGNTEAFF

J: TRBJ1-6
size: NA
V: TRBV7-6
D: NA
DNA: TGTGCCAGCAGCTTTTTTCGGGCACTATCACCCCTCCACTTT
CDR3: CASSFFRALSPLHF

J: TRBJ2-7
size: many
V: TRBV11-2
D: TRBD1
DNA: TGTGCCAGCAGCGTAGGGACAGGGATCTATTACGAGCAGTACTTC
CDR3: CASSVGTGIYYEQYF

J: TRBJ1-5
size: many
V: TRBV12-3/TRBV12-4
D: TRBD1
DNA: TGTGCCAGCAGCCGGGACAGGGGAGATCAGCCCCAGCATTTT
CDR3: CASSRDRGDQPQHF

J: TRBJ1-2
size: many
V: TRBV5-1
D: NA
DNA: TGCGCCAGCAGCCCTTATACGATGGACATCGGCGGCTACACCTTC
CDR3: CASSPYTMDIGGYTF

J: TRBJ2-3
size: few
V: TRBV4-3
D: TRBD2
DNA: TGCGCCAGCAGCCAAGATTCGGCGGGAGTCGCAGATACGCAGTATTTT
CDR3: CASSQDSAGVADTQYF

J: TRBJ1-1
size: few
V: TRBV12-3/TRBV12-4
D: NA
DNA: TGTGCCAGCAGTCTCTCCTCTCCACGGACGGGAAACACTGAAGCTTTCTTT
CDR3: CASSLSSPRTGNTEAFF

J: TRBJ2-1
size: NA
V: TRBV20-1
D: NA
DNA: TGCAGTGCTAGAGGCGGCGGAAGCTCCTACAATGAGCAGTTCTTC
CDR3: CSARGGGSSYNEQFF

J: TRBJ2-5
size: many
V: TRBV5-1
D: NA
DNA: TGCGCCAGCAGCTTGCAGGGGCGGCTGGAGACCCAGTACTTC
CDR3: CASSLQGRLETQYF

J: TRBJ2-3
size: few
V: TRBV4-1
D: NA
DNA: TGCGCCAGCAGCCATCAACCCGCGGGCACAGATACGCAGTATTTT
CDR3: CASSHQPAGTDTQYF

J: TRBJ2-1
size: few
V: TRBV11-2
D: TRBD1
DNA: TGTGCCAGCAGCTTAGGGACAGGGCCAAACGAGCAGTTCTTC
CDR3: CASSLGTGPNEQFF

J: TRBJ2-1
size: many
V: TRBV10-3
D: TRBD2
DNA: TGTGCCATCGGTCTAGCGGGGGGCAATGAGCAGTTCTTC
CDR3: CAIGLAGGNEQFF

J: TRBJ2-3
size: many
V: TRBV12-3/TRBV12-4
D: TRBD2
DNA: TGTGCCAGCAGTCCCCCCCCTAGGGGACTAGCGTATCCCACAGATACGCAGTATTTT
CDR3: CASSPPPRGLAYPTDTQYF

J: TRBJ1-1
size: NA
V: TRBV5-4
D: NA
DNA: TGTGCCAGCAGCTTGATTGGGACAACCAACGGGGCTTTCTTT
CDR3: CASSLIGTTNGAFF

J: TRBJ2-2
size: many
V: TRBV4-2
D: NA
DNA: TGTGCCAGCAGCTCACGGGGGTTGCGGGAGCTGTTTTTT
CDR3: CASSSRGLRELFF

J: TRBJ1-6
size: NA
V: TRBV9
D: NA
DNA: TGTGCCAGCAGCGTAACCGACAGGCGTGTAGGAGAGGATAATTCACCCCTCCACTTT
CDR3: CASSVTDRRVGEDNSPLHF

J: TRBJ1-3
size: NA
V: TRBV20-1
D: NA
DNA: TGCAGTGCTAGAGAACCGGGGACGCACGGAAACACCATATATTTT
CDR3: CSAREPGTHGNTIYF

J: TRBJ2-7
size: NA
V: TRBV20-1
D: NA
DNA: TGCAGTGCTAGAGATAAAGGGGTGAGGGGCGAGCAGTACTTC
CDR3: CSARDKGVRGEQYF

J: TRBJ2-3
size: few
V: TRBV3-1
D: TRBD2
DNA: TGTGCCAGCAGCCAAGTGGCTAGCGGATCTAGCACAGATACGCAGTATTTT
CDR3: CASSQVASGSSTDTQYF

J: TRBJ2-7
size: few
V: TRBV28
D: NA
DNA: TGTGCCAGCAGTTTCGGGGCGAGACGGGAGTCCTACGAGCAGTACTTC
CDR3: CASSFGARRESYEQYF

J: TRBJ2-7
size: NA
V: TRBV10-1
D: NA
DNA: TGCGCCAGCAGTGAGGGCCAGGGGAAGGGCTCCTACGAGCAGTACTTC
CDR3: CASSEGQGKGSYEQYF

J: TRBJ1-4
size: NA
V: TRBV9
D: NA
DNA: TGTGCCAGCAGCGTAGCGTCGGCCTCAACTAATGAAAAACTGTTTTTT
CDR3: CASSVASASTNEKLFF

J: TRBJ1-5
size: many
V: TRBV30
D: TRBD1
DNA: TGTGCCTGGAGTCCCTACAGGGGGAATAGCAATCAGCCCCAGCATTTT
CDR3: CAWSPYRGNSNQPQHF

J: TRBJ1-1
size: many
V: TRBV3-1
D: NA
DNA: TGTGCCAGCAGCCGAGTCAAGAACACTGAAGCTTTCTTT
CDR3: CASSRVKNTEAFF

J: TRBJ1-5
size: few
V: TRBV15
D: NA
DNA: TGTGCCACCAGCAGAGATCATGGTAGCGGGCAGCCCCAGCATTTT
CDR3: CATSRDHGSGQPQHF

J: TRBJ1-2
size: many
V: TRBV12-3/TRBV12-4
D: NA
DNA: TGTGCCAGCAGTTTACCAGGGGATGGCTACACCTTC
CDR3: CASSLPGDGYTF

J: TRBJ2-2
size: many
V: TRBV24-1
D: NA
DNA: TGTGCCACCAGTGATTTACAAGGTCCGAACACCGGGGAGCTGTTTTTT
CDR3: CATSDLQGPNTGELFF

J: TRBJ2-5
size: few
V: TRBV29-1
D: TRBD2
DNA: TGCAGCTCGGATCGTCCGGGACTAGCGGGGCAAGAGACCCAGTACTTC
CDR3: CSSDRPGLAGQETQYF

J: TRBJ2-1
size: many
V: TRBV2
D: NA
DNA: TGTGCCAGCAGTGGAAGGGAAAGGATCTACAATGAGCAGTTCTTC
CDR3: CASSGRERIYNEQFF

J: TRBJ2-5
size: NA
V: TRBV5-4
D: TRBD2
DNA: TGTGCCAGCAGCTTGTTCGGGGGGTTGGAGACCCAGTACTTC
CDR3: CASSLFGGLETQYF

J: TRBJ2-3
size: many
V: TRBV4-2
D: NA
DNA: TGTGCCAGCAGCCAAGAAGTCAGCACAGATACGCAGTATTTT
CDR3: CASSQEVSTDTQYF

J: TRBJ1-1
size: many
V: TRBV6-1
D: NA
DNA: TGTGCCAGCAGTGAAGGGCCTGGACACAACACTGAAGCTTTCTTT
CDR3: CASSEGPGHNTEAFF

J: TRBJ2-2
size: many
V: TRBV29-1
D: NA
DNA: TGCAGCGTCGGGACCGGCAACACCGGGGAGCTGTTTTTT
CDR3: CSVGTGNTGELFF

J: TRBJ1-2
size: many
V: TRBV2
D: NA
DNA: TGTGCCAGCGTGGAAGGGCAAGACTATGGCTACACCTTC
CDR3: CASVEGQDYGYTF

J: TRBJ1-2
size: NA
V: TRBV7-2
D: TRBD1
DNA: TGTGCCAGCAGCCCGGGACAGGGGGCTCCCTACACCTTC
CDR3: CASSPGQGAPYTF

J: TRBJ2-1
size: many
V: TRBV7-9
D: NA
DNA: TGTGCCAGCCAAGATCCCTTTAACAATGAGCAGTTCTTC
CDR3: CASQDPFNNEQFF

J: TRBJ1-5
size: many
V: TRBV12-3/TRBV12-4
D: NA
DNA: TGTGCCAGCAGTTTAGTCAGGACAAATCAGCCCCAGCATTTT
CDR3: CASSLVRTNQPQHF

J: TRBJ1-2
size: many
V: TRBV20-1
D: NA
DNA: TGCAGTGCTAGCCCATTCGGCGCTAACTATGGCTACACCTTC
CDR3: CSASPFGANYGYTF

J: TRBJ2-2
size: many
V: TRBV12-3/TRBV12-4
D: NA
DNA: TGTGCCAGCAGTTCCTCCCTGTGGCTGTTTTTT
CDR3: CASSSSLWLFF

J: TRBJ2-7
size: many
V: TRBV20-1
D: NA
DNA: TGCAGTGCCCGGGTATTTGAGGGCCAGATTCCCTACGAGCAGTACTTC
CDR3: CSARVFEGQIPYEQYF